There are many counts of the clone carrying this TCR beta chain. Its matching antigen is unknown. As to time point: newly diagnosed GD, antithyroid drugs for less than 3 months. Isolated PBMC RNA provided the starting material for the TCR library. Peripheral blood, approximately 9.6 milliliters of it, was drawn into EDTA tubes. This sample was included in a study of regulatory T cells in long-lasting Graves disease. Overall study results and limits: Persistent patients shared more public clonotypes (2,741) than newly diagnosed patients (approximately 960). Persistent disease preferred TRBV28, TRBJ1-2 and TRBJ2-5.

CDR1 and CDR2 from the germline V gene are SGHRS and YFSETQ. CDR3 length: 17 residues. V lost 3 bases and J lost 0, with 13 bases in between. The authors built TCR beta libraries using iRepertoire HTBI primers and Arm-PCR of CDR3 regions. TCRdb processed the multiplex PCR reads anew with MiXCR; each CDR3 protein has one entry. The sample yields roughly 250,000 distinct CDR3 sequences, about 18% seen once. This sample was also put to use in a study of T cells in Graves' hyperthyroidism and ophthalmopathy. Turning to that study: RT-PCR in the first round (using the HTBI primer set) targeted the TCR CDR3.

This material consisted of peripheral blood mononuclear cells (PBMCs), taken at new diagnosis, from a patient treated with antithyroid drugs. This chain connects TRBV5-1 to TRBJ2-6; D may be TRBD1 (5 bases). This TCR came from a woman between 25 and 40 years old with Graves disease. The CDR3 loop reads CASSSPGADSGANVLTF. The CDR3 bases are TGCGCCAGCAGCTCGCCTGGGGCCGACTCTGGGGCCAACGTCCTGACTTTC.